What follows are 3 T cell receptor beta chains derived from one specimen sequenced in a study of T cell responses to AZD1222 COVID-19 vaccine. The protocol was immunoSEQ multiplex PCR, while the TCRdb copy is restricted to in-frame clones and leaves out a portion. Here the sample spans some 110,000 clones, more than 85% being singletons. Sequenced material: peripheral blood, taken 28 days after the second AZD1222 dose. Every receptor here comes from an adult who received the AZD1222 COVID-19 vaccine.

The chain is built from TRBV28 and TRBJ2-7; the D is unclear. Trimming cost V 6 bases and J 0 bases, with 12 bases left between them. CDR1 is MDHEN and CDR2 is SYDVKM in the germline V gene. This CDR3 has 14 residues. The CDR3, as DNA: TGTGCCAGCAGCGTTAAATTGCGCTCCTACGAGCAGTACTTC. The encoded protein is CASSVKLRSYEQYF.

The gene calls are TRBV5-5 and TRBJ2-3; D is ambiguous. CDR1 and CDR2 (germline): SGHKS, YYEKEE (reference sequence). The CDR3 runs 13 residues. Trimming pared 3 bases from V and 5 bases from J, leaving 10 bases between. The CDR3 loop reads CASSWPWGDTQYF. The CDR3 DNA reads TGTGCCAGCAGCTGGCCGTGGGGAGATACGCAGTATTTT.

This chain joins TRBV7-8 and TRBJ2-1; a possible D gene is TRBD1 (7 bases). The CDR3 runs to 14 residues. CDR1 is SGHVS and CDR2 is FQNEAQ in the germline V gene. Deletions cut 5 bases from V and 6 bases from J, with 14 bases between. CDR3 bases: TGTGCCAGCAGCGCGGGACAGTATAGCAATGAGCAGTTCTTC. Its protein product is CASSAGQYSNEQFF.